This entry features one T cell receptor beta chain sequence. Its antigen is as yet unknown. Only in-frame clones appear in the TCRdb table, and some are missing; sequencing was by immunoSEQ multiplex PCR. In the table there are tens of thousands of clones, more than 75% of which are singletons. This sample is part of a study of cytomegalovirus exposure and HLA in healthy donors. About the research overall: The same platform as the approximately 730 first-cohort repertoires was used for the 130 or so validation repertoires, a later analysis reported.

Study-wide points: The study put some 160 TCR beta chains on its list as cytomegalovirus-associated.

The germline CDR1 and CDR2 sequences are SGHNT and YYREEE (reference sequence). V was trimmed by 1 base and J by 3 bases, leaving 11 bases between them. The CDR3 consists of 15 residues. The TCR originated in a man between 25 and 39 years old in good health and CMV-seronegative. The rearrangement links TRBV5-4 to TRBJ1-5; perhaps TRBD1 as D (5 bases). What was sequenced was PBMCs. In DNA form, the CDR3 reads TGTGCCAGCAGCTTGTTCCCAGGGTCCAATCAGCCCCAGCATTTT. This codes for CASSLFPGSNQPQHF.